Following are 5 T cell receptor beta chains from one sample sequenced in a study of shared clonotypes between healthy human individuals (TCRdb year 2020). Preparation of the library involved the immunoSEQ multiplex PCR assay. In TCRdb, the immuneACCESS table is reduced to in-frame sequences with V and J assigned. These tables do not hold every clone; where another copy was compared, an unresolved V gene accounts for under half, and the others remain unexplained. The sample includes some 500,000 clones, with roughly 95% observed a single time. In total, the top ten clones hold nearly 0.065% of the sample. Sequencing input: naive CD4+ T cells sorted from blood. The sample's cell subset or site label, in plain terms: CD45RA+ positively selected. The receptor set was obtained from a woman between 25 and 40 years old in good health.

This clone showed up just once. The V gene is TRBV5-1, the J gene TRBJ2-1; 9 bases line up with TRBD2. Germline-derived CDR1 and CDR2 are SGHRS and YFSETQ. This CDR3 spans 15 amino acids. The ends lost 4 bases at V and 5 bases at J; junction bases unmatched: 7. This CDR3 reads CASSPPGLAHNEQFF. The CDR3 DNA is TGCGCCAGCAGCCCTCCGGGACTAGCTCACAATGAGCAGTTCTTC.

This clone was found once. V is TRBV7-9 and J is TRBJ2-1, with D possibly matching TRBD2 (6 bases). The CDR3 length is 18 residues. Germline lookup yields CDR1 SEHNR and CDR2 FQNEAQ (reference sequence). V was trimmed by 0 bases and J by 1 base, leaving 16 bases between them. CDR3 region: CASSLAPGLAASYNEQFF. For the CDR3, the DNA is TGTGCCAGCAGCTTAGCCCCCGGCTTAGCGGCGTCCTACAATGAGCAGTTCTTC. Full variable domain (missing parts from reference TRBV7-9 and TRBJ2-1): DTGVSQNPRHKITKRGQNVTFRCDPISEHNRLYWYRQTLGQGPEFLTYFQNEAQLEKSRLLSDRFSAERPKGSFSTLEIQRTEQGDSAMYLCASSLAPGLAASYNEQFFGPGTRLTVL.

The rearrangement uses TRBV29-1 and TRBJ2-2; 8 positions agree with TRBD1. The CDR3 is 14 residues long. The germline V gene encodes CDR1 SQVTM and CDR2 ANQGSEA. After removal of 6 bases from V and 0 bases from J, the junction contained 3 bases not matched to a gene. The DNA of the CDR3 is TGCAGCGTAACGGGACAGGCGAACACCGGGGAGCTGTTTTTT. Translating it yields CSVTGQANTGELFF.

The chain has TRBV27 and TRBJ2-3; D is unclear. This CDR3 has 13 amino acids. Germline V gives CDR1 MNHEY, CDR2 SMNVEV (reference sequence). The V end lost 7 bases, the J end lost 1 base, and 9 bases lay between the germline ends. The CDR3 reads CASTLAGTDTQYF. CDR3 nucleotides: TGTGCCAGCACATTAGCCGGCACAGATACGCAGTATTTT.

This chain joins TRBV13 and TRBJ2-7; D remains unclear. With 2 bases removed from V and 4 bases from J, the gap between germline ends came to 12 bases. Germline V gene lookup returns CDR1 PRHDT and CDR2 FYEKMQ (reference sequence). CDR3 size: 14 residues. The CDR3: CASSLFGSGYEQYF. The CDR3, as DNA: TGTGCCAGCAGCTTATTTGGATCGGGTTACGAGCAGTACTTC.